Listed here are 22 T cell receptor beta chains from one sample, sequenced in a study of T cell changes during pregnancy in multiple sclerosis. The table came from immunoSEQ multiplex PCR; TCRdb's copy has only in-frame clones and leaves some out. The data contain 35,000 or so clones, roughly nine tenths of them singletons. This specimen consisted of CD4+ T cells from peripheral blood mononuclear cells, obtained after pregnancy. Every receptor here comes from a female donor in good health, enrolled as a control in a pregnancy study.

The V call is TRBV11-1, the J call TRBJ2-5; 11 bases are shared with TRBD2. CDR3 length: 16 amino acids. Germline V gives CDR1 SGHAT, CDR2 FQDESV (reference sequence). V lost 5 bases to trimming and J lost 5 bases; unmatched junction nucleotides: 10. The CDR3, as DNA: TGTGCCAGCAGCCGCGGTCTAGCGGGAGGCCCTGAGACCCAGTACTTC. Translated: CASSRGLAGGPETQYF.

In regard to this clone: An end of the junction does not agree with germline; a read error may underlie this. The V gene is TRBV7-7, the J gene TRBJ2-7; 13 positions match TRBD2. Germline V gene lookup returns CDR1 SSHAT and CDR2 FNYEAQ (reference sequence). This CDR3 contains 15 residues. The CDR3 sequence is CASSPGTSGAGEQYF. CDR3 DNA: TGTGCTAGCAGCCCCGGGACTAGCGGGGCTGGCGAGCAGTACTTC.

J is TRBJ2-3 and V is TRBV21-1; TRBD2, the D gene given by the table, was not confirmed from the DNA. TRBV21-1 corresponds to a pseudogene. The CDR3 runs to 18 residues. The CDR3 region is CASSRGTSGSWVTDTQYF. In nucleotides, the CDR3 is TGTGCCAGCAGCAGGGGGACTAGCGGGAGTTGGGTCACAGATACGCAGTATTTT.

This rearrangement joins TRBV5-1 to TRBJ1-1; 7 nucleotides line up with TRBD1. Germline V gives CDR1 SGHRS, CDR2 YFSETQ. This CDR3 comprises 17 residues. Unmatched junction bases numbered 8, after V lost 0 bases and J lost 0 bases. The CDR3 protein is CASSLERGPTLNTEAFF. In DNA form, the CDR3 reads TGCGCCAGCAGCTTGGAAAGGGGGCCCACTTTGAACACTGAAGCTTTCTTT.

The chain is built from TRBV4-1 and TRBJ2-1; 9 positions agree with TRBD2. Germline values: CDR1 MGHRA, CDR2 YSYEKL. This CDR3 region has 17 residues. Trimming took 4 bases from V and 3 from J; bases not matched to a gene: 10. DNA for the CDR3: TGCGCCAGCAGCCCCTATAGGGGGACTAGCAACTACAATGAGCAGTTCTTC. This encodes CASSPYRGTSNYNEQFF.

This chain uses TRBV6-4 with TRBJ2-3; the D gene is possibly TRBD2 (6 bases). CDR3 length: 14 residues. Between the trimmed V and J ends, which lost 8 bases and 2 bases, there was a span of 14 bases. CDR1 is MRHNA, CDR2 SNTAGT, per germline. Here the CDR3 reads CASSRDSPTDTQYF. The DNA of the CDR3 is TGTGCCAGCTCCAGGGACTCTCCCACAGATACGCAGTATTTT.

This chain joins TRBV19 and TRBJ1-5, with 8 nucleotides matching TRBD1. Germline-derived CDR1 and CDR2 are LNHDA and SQIVND (reference sequence). The CDR3 runs to 16 residues. The V gene end was trimmed by 9 bases and the J gene end by 3 bases; junction bases not matched to a gene: 13. The chain's CDR3 is CASRGLGTGDNQPQHF. As DNA, the CDR3 is TGTGCCAGCCGGGGTTTGGGGACAGGCGACAATCAGCCCCAGCATTTT.

This chain uses TRBV6-6 with TRBJ1-2; D is possibly TRBD1 (6 bases). Looked up from germline, CDR1 is MNHNY and CDR2 is SVGAGI (reference sequence). The germline V and J ends were trimmed by 7 bases and 5 bases, with 23 bases remaining between them. The CDR3 extends over 16 amino acids. The CDR3 region is CASTSGWQGRGYGYTF. The CDR3 DNA is TGTGCCAGCACCTCCGGATGGCAGGGGAGGGGATATGGCTACACCTTC.

The rearrangement joins TRBV4-1 to TRBJ2-7; 11 bases are a match to TRBD2. This CDR3 has 17 amino acids. Germline V gene sequence: CDR1 MGHRA, CDR2 YSYEKL. The ends lost 1 base at V and 5 bases at J; junction bases unmatched: 10. CDR3 coding DNA: TGCGCCAGCAGCCAAGGACGGGCTAGCGGGAGGCTAAACGAGCAGTACTTC. It is translated as CASSQGRASGRLNEQYF.

This chain links TRBV6-5 with TRBJ1-1; weak D call: TRBD1 (5 bases). This CDR3 spans 15 amino acids. From germline, CDR1 is MNHEY and CDR2 SVGAGI. Deletions cut 0 bases from V and 1 base from J, with 9 bases between. The CDR3 loop is CASSYSSGQNTEAFF. The DNA for the CDR3 is TGTGCCAGCAGTTACTCGAGTGGACAGAACACTGAAGCTTTCTTT.

The chain uses TRBV6-6 and TRBJ2-7; 8 bases align to TRBD2. J lost 5 bases, V lost 0 bases, and 9 bases had no gene match. The CDR3 is 16 residues long. The V gene's germline CDR1 is MNHNY and CDR2 SVGAGI (reference sequence). The CDR3 sequence is CASSYSGGSGEHEQYF. In DNA, the CDR3 is TGTGCCAGCAGTTACTCGGGGGGTAGCGGGGAGCACGAGCAGTACTTC.

The chain combines TRBV7-9 with TRBJ2-1, with TRBD2 matching over 10 bases. This CDR3 has 15 amino acids. Germline CDR1 and CDR2: SEHNR and FQNEAQ (reference sequence). Unmatched junction bases numbered 6, after V lost 1 base and J lost 9 bases. As DNA, the CDR3 is TGTGCCAGCAGCTTAGGGGGTAGCGGGGGGTCTGAGCAGTTCTTC. The encoded protein is CASSLGGSGGSEQFF.

V gene TRBV28 combines with J gene TRBJ1-5, with a weak D call TRBD1 (5 bases). V was shortened by 2 bases and J by 7 bases, with 9 bases between the two germline ends. Germline lookup yields CDR1 MDHEN and CDR2 SYDVKM. The CDR3 has 13 amino acids. CDR3 DNA sequence: TGTGCCAGCAGTTTAGGAGGGGTCCAGCCCCAGCATTTT. Translated: CASSLGGVQPQHF.

The chain carries TRBV5-4 and TRBJ2-5; 10 bases are a match to TRBD2. Germline CDR1 reads SGHNT; CDR2 reads YYREEE (reference sequence). The CDR3 spans 19 residues. Germline trimming cut 3 bases from V and 1 base from J; bases unmatched to any gene: 15. The CDR3 region is CASSSYATAGGGGQETQYF. The CDR3 DNA reads TGTGCCAGCAGCTCCTACGCCACAGCGGGAGGGGGGGGCCAAGAGACCCAGTACTTC.

This clone was seen a few times. DNA of the CDR3: TGTGCCACCAGCAGTTTTTTGACAGGGGGGAATTCACCCCTCCACTTT. Translation gives CATSSFLTGGNSPLHF. The V gene is TRBV15, the J gene TRBJ1-6, with TRBD1 identical over 9 bases. V gave up 3 bases and J gave up 7 bases; unmatched junction bases: 7. CDR3 length equals 16 residues. CDR1 is LNHNV and CDR2 is YYDKDF in the germline V gene (reference sequence). Using reference TRBV15 and TRBJ1-6 for the parts outside the CDR3, the full variable domain is DAMVIQNPRYQVTQFGKPVTLSCSQTLNHNVMYWYQQKSSQAPKLLFHYYDKDFNNEADTPDNFQSRRPNTSFCFLDIRSPGLGDTAMYLCATSSFLTGGNSPLHFGNGTRLTVT.

This chain connects TRBV14 to TRBJ1-2, with 11 bases matching TRBD1. After removal of 4 bases from V and 5 bases from J, the junction contained 6 bases not matched to a gene. The CDR3 is 15 residues long. The V gene's germline CDR1 is SGHDN and CDR2 FVKESK. The CDR3 DNA follows: TGTGCCAGCAGCCCCACGGGACAGGGGGTGTATGGCTACACCTTC. Protein: CASSPTGQGVYGYTF.

V and J are TRBV18 and TRBJ2-7; 8 bases match TRBD1. CDR3 length equals 18 residues. V dropped 1 base and J dropped 0; count of bases not matched to a gene: 11. CDR1 and CDR2 from the germline V gene are KGHSH and LQKENI. The CDR3 loop reads CASSPLATGADSSYEQYF. DNA for the CDR3: TGTGCCAGCTCACCACTGGCGACAGGGGCTGATAGCTCCTACGAGCAGTACTTC. The whole variable domain, filled in from reference TRBV18 and TRBJ2-7, reads NAGVMQNPRHLVRRRGQEARLRCSPMKGHSHVYWYRQLPEEGLKFMVYLQKENIIDESGMPKERFSAEFPKEGPSILRIQQVVRGDSAAYFCASSPLATGADSSYEQYFGPGTRLTVT.

The J gene is TRBJ2-7, the V gene TRBV29-1, with D perhaps matching TRBD1 (5 bases). This CDR3 contains 13 residues. V lost 3 bases and J 6 bases, leaving 15 bases between the germline ends. From germline, CDR1 is SQVTM and CDR2 ANQGSEA. CDR3 DNA: TGCAGCGTTGATCAGGGTGGCGTTGGCGAGCAGTACTTC. The encoded protein is CSVDQGGVGEQYF.

V gene TRBV5-1 combines with J gene TRBJ2-7; D possibly corresponds to TRBD2 (6 bases). Trimming took off 0 bases at V and 2 bases at J, with 9 bases between the two ends. The CDR3 runs to 14 residues. Germline V lookup: CDR1 SGHRS, CDR2 YFSETQ. CDR3 sequence reads: CASSLGGNAYEQYF. In DNA form, the CDR3 reads TGCGCCAGCAGCTTGGGCGGGAACGCCTACGAGCAGTACTTC.

The chain links TRBV5-1 to TRBJ1-1; D remains ambiguous. The CDR3 extends over 15 amino acids. Deletions cut 3 bases from V and 4 bases from J, with 16 bases between. Looked up from germline, CDR1 is SGHRS and CDR2 is YFSETQ. The CDR3 spells CASSSSTVILTEAFF. The DNA for the CDR3 is TGCGCCAGCAGCTCCTCTACAGTCATCCTCACTGAAGCTTTCTTT.

The V gene is TRBV4-2, the J gene TRBJ2-1, with 7 positions matching TRBD2. Looked up from germline, CDR1 is LGHNA and CDR2 is YNFKEQ. The CDR3 is 17 residues long. With V trimmed by 4 bases and J by 0 bases, 9 bases remained unmatched. The CDR3 DNA sequence: TGTGCCAGCAGCCCCCGGGTGGGCGGGAGCTCCTACAATGAGCAGTTCTTC. Translation gives CASSPRVGGSSYNEQFF.

V gene TRBV2 combines with J gene TRBJ1-6, with TRBD1 identical over 7 bases. CDR3 length: 14 amino acids. J was trimmed by 5 bases and V by 5 bases; bases with no gene match: 3. Germline-derived CDR1 and CDR2 are SNHLY and FYNNEI. The CDR3 DNA follows: TGTGCCAGCAGTCAGGACAGGAATAATTCACCCCTCCACTTT. Encoded protein: CASSQDRNNSPLHF.